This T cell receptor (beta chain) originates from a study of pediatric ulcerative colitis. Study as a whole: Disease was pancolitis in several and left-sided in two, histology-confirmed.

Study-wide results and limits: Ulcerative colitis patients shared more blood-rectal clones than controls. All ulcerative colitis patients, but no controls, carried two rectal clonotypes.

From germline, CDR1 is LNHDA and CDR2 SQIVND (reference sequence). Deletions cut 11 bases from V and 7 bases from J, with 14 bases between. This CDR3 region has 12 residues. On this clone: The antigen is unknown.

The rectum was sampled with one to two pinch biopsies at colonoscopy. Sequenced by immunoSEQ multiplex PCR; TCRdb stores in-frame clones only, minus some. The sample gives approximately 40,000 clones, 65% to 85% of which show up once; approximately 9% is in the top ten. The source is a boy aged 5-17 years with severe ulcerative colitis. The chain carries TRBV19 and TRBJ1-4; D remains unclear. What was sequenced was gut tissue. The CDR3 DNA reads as TGTGCCTCCGCAATCAGCAGTGAAAAACTGTTTTTT. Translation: CASAISSEKLFF.